This TCR beta chain was obtained from a study of shared clonotypes between healthy human individuals. Study-level results: Clonotype sharing among donors, it was expected, would be affected by sequencing depth. Naive subsets typically showed greater estimated richness than memory subsets.

Here immunoSEQ multiplex PCR was the method, and the copy in TCRdb shows in-frame clones only, minus some. Among fewer than 700,000 clones, approximately 95% were seen once, and the ten largest hold over 0.09%. This CDR3 contains 20 residues. Germline assignment: CDR1 SGHNT and CDR2 YENEEA. V was clipped by 0 bases and J by 0 bases; unmatched bases: 13. On this clone itself: Its antigen is not known.

The naive CD8 fraction comprised CD45RO-negative cells positively selected for CCR7 and excluded terminally differentiated effector memory CD45RA+ cells. This TCR derives from a woman in her 30s in good health. Material: naive CD8+ T cells sorted from blood. This chain uses TRBV11-3 with TRBJ2-2; 7 bases are shared with TRBD1. This CDR3 is CASSLDNVIGTDSNTGELFF. CDR3 DNA sequence: TGTGCCAGCAGCTTAGATAACGTTATAGGGACAGACTCGAACACCGGGGAGCTGTTTTTT.